This TCR beta chain was recorded in a study of spatial heterogeneity in lung cancer. The time point denotes: sample taken at primary tumor resection. Sequencing of whole RNA from tumor, nontumor lung or frozen PBMC involved no sorting. Untreated early-stage non-small cell lung cancer patients, 70 to 85 in total, were the donors. The CDR3 extends over 15 amino acids. The V gene end was trimmed by 6 bases and the J gene end by 0 bases; junction bases not matched to a gene: 5. Per germline, CDR1 ENHRY and CDR2 SYGVKD. This clonotype was seen ten or more times. One entry per CDR3 protein, called by TCRdb with MiXCR from the 5' RACE reads. The repertoire includes approximately 40,000 distinct CDR3 sequences, around 5.2% of them detected once, and around 26% sits in the top ten.

Sample: PBMCs, taken at surgery. The clonotype originates from a female donor with early-stage non-small cell lung cancer. V usage is TRBV10-3 and J usage is TRBJ2-3; 8 nucleotides line up with TRBD2. The CDR3 sequence is CAISAGLGSTDTQYF. CDR3 coding DNA: TGTGCCATCAGCGCGGGACTAGGAAGCACAGATACGCAGTATTTT.